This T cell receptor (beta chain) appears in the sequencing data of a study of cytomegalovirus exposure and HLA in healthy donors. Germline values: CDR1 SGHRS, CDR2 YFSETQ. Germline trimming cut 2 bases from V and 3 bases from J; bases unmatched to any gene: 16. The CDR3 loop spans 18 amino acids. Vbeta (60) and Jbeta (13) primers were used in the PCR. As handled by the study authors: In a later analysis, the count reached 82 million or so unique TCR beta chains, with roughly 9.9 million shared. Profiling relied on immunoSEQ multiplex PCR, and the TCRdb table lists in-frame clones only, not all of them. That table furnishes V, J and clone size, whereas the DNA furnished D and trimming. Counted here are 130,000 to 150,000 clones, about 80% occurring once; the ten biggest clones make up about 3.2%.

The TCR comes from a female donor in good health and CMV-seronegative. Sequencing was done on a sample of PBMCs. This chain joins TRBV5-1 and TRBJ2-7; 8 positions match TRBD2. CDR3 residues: CASSFRARLATANYEQYF. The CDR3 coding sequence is TGCGCCAGCAGCTTCCGAGCGAGACTAGCGACCGCAAACTACGAGCAGTACTTC.